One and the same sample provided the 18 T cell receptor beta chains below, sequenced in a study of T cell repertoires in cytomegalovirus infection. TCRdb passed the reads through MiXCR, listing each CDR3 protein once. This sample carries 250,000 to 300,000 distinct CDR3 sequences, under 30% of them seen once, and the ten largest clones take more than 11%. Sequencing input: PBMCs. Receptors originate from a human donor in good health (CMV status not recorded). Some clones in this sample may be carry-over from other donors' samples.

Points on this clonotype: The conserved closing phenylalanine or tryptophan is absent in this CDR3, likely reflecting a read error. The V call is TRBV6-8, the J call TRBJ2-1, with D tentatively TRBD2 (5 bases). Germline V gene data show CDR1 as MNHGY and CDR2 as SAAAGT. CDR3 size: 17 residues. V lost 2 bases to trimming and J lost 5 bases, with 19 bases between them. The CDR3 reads CASSYSLRVRKNNEQFS. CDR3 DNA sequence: TGTGCCAGCAGTTACAGCTTGCGGGTGAGGAAAAACAATGAGCAGTTCTCC.

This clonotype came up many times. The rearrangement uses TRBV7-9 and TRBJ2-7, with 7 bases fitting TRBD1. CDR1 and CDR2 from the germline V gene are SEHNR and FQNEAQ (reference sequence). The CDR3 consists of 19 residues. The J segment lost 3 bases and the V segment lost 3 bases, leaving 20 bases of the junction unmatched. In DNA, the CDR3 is TGTGCCAGCAGCTTTTCCTTTTCCCCAAGCTTACAGGGGAACTACGAGCAGTACGTC. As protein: CASSFSFSPSLQGNYEQYV.

The CDR3 loop is CASSPPDSYGYTF. The DNA for the CDR3 is TGTGCCAGCTCACCCCCGGACAGTTATGGCTACACCTTC. This chain joins TRBV18 and TRBJ1-2; D is possibly TRBD1 (6 bases). The germline gives CDR1 KGHSH, CDR2 LQKENI. Trimming removed 3 bases from V and 5 bases from J, with 10 bases in between. This CDR3 region has 13 residues. Filled out from reference TRBV18 and TRBJ1-2, the complete variable domain reads NAGVMQNPRHLVRRRGQEARLRCSPMKGHSHVYWYRQLPEEGLKFMVYLQKENIIDESGMPKERFSAEFPKEGPSILRIQQVVRGDSAAYFCASSPPDSYGYTFGSGTRLTVV.

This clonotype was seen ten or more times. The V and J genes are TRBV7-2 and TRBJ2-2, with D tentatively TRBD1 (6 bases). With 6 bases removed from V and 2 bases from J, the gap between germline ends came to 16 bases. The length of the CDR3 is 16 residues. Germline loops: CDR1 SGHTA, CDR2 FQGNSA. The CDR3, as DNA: TGTGCCAGCAGTACCCGCCGGGACACCAACACCGGGGAGCTGTTTTTT. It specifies CASSTRRDTNTGELFF.

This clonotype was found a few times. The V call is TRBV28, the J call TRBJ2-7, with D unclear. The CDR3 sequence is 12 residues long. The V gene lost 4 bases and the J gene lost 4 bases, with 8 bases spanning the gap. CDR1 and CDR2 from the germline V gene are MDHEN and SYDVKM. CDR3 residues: CASSWPRYEQYF. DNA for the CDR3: TGTGCCAGCAGTTGGCCGCGGTACGAGCAGTACTTC.

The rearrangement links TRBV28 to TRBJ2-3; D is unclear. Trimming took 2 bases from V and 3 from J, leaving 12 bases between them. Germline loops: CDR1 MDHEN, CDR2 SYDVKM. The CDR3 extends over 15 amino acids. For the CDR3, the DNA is TGTGCCAGCAGTTTAGACTTTAAGAGAACAGATACGCAGTATTTT. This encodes CASSLDFKRTDTQYF. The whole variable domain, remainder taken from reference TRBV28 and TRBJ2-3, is DVKVTQSSRYLVKRTGEKVFLECVQDMDHENMFWYRQDPGLGLRLIYFSYDVKMKEKGDIPEGYSVSREKKERFSLILESASTNQTSMYLCASSLDFKRTDTQYFGPGTRLTVL.

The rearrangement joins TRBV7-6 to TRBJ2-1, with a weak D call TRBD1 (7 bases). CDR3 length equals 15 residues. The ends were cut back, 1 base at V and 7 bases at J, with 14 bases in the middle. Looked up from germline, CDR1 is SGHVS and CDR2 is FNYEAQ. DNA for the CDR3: TGTGCCAGCAGCTTAGTCCAGGGGGGTGGAAATGAGCAGTTCTTC. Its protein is CASSLVQGGGNEQFF. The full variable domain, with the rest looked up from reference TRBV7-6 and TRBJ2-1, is GAGVSQSPRYKVTKRGQDVALRCDPISGHVSLYWYRQALGQGPEFLTYFNYEAQQDKSGLPNDRFSAERPEGSISTLTIQRTEQRDSAMYRCASSLVQGGGNEQFFGPGTRLTVL.

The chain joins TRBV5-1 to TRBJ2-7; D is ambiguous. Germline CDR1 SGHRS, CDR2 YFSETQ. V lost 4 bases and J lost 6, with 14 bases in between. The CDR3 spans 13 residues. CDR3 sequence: CASSVLGLGEQYF. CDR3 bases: TGCGCCAGCAGCGTTCTGGGTCTGGGCGAGCAGTACTTC.

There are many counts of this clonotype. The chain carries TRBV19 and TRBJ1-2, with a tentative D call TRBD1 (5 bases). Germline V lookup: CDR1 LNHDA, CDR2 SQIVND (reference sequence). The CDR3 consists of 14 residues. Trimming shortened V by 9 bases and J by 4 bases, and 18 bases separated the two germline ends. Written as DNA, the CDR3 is TGTGCCAGCACCGGGACCGGGGAGACCTATGGCTACACCTTC. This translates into CASTGTGETYGYTF. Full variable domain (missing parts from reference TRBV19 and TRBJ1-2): DGGITQSPKYLFRKEGQNVTLSCEQNLNHDAMYWYRQDPGQGLRLIYYSQIVNDFQKGDIAEGYSVSREKKESFPLTVTSAQKNPTAFYLCASTGTGETYGYTFGSGTRLTVV.

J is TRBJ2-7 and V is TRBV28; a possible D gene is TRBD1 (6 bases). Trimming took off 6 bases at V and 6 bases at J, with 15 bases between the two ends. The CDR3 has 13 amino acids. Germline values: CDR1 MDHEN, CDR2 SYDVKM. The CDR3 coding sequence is TGTGCCAGCAGGCCAGGACAGTCCACCGAGCAGTACTTC. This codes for CASRPGQSTEQYF.

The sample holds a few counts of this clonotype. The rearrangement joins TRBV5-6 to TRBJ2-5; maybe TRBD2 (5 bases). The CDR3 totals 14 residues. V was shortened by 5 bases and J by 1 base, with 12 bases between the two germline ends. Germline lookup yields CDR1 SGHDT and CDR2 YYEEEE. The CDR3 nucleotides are TGTGCCAGCAGTCGTGCGGGCTCCCAAGAGACCCAGTACTTC. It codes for CASSRAGSQETQYF.

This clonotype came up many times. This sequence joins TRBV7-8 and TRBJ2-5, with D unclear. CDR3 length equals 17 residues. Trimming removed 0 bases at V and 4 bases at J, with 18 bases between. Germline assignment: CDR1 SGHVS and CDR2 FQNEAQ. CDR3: CASSLAGHSIVLETQYF. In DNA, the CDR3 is TGTGCCAGCAGCTTAGCGGGCCACAGCATAGTCCTAGAGACCCAGTACTTC.

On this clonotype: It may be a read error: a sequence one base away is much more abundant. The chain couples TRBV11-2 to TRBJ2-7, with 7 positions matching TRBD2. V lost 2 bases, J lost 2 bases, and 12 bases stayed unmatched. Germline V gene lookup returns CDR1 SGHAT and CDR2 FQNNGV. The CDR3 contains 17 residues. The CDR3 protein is CASSLTTGLSFAYEQYF. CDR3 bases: TGTGCCAGCAGCTTAACAACGGGACTATCTTTCGCCTACGAGCAGTACTTC.

CDR3 region: CASSLARQGYQPQHF. As DNA, the CDR3 is TGTGCCAGCAGTTTAGCGAGACAGGGGTATCAGCCCCAGCATTTT. The chain carries TRBV12-3 or TRBV12-4 and TRBJ1-5; 8 nucleotides align to TRBD1. Trimming removed 0 bases from V and 5 bases from J; junction bases left unmatched: 3. The CDR3 extends over 15 amino acids.

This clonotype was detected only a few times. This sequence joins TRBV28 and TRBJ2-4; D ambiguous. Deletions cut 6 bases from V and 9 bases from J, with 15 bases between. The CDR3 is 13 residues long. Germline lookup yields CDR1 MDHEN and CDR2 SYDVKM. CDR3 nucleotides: TGTGCCAGCAGGTCCCCAGCCCTCCGCATTCAGTACTTC. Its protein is CASRSPALRIQYF.

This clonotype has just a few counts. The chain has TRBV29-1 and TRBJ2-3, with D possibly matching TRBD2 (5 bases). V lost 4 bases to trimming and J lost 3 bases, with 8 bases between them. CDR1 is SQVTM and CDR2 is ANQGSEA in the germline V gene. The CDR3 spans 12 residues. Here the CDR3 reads CSVAAVTDTQYF. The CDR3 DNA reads TGCAGCGTTGCAGCGGTTACAGATACGCAGTATTTT.

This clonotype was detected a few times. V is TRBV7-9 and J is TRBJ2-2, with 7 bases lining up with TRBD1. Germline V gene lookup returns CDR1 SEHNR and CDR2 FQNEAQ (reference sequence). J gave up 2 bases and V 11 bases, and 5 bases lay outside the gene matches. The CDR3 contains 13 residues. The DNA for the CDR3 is TGTGCCGGGAGACAGGGTAACACCGGGGAGCTGTTTTTT. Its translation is CAGRQGNTGELFF.

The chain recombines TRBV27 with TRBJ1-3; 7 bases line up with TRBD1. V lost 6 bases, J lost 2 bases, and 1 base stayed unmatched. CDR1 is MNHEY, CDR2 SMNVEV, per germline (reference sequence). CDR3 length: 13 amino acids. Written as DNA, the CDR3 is TGTGCCAGCAGAAGGGGGCCTGGAAACACCATATATTTT. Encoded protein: CASRRGPGNTIYF.